This record looks at one TCR beta chain sequence and its context. Its antigen is undetermined. The data are from a study of response to subunit inactivated influenza vaccine. A single record per CDR3 protein comes from TCRdb applying MiXCR to the RT-PCR reads. This sample carries 750,000 to 850,000 distinct CDR3 sequences, around 18% of them seen once, and the ten largest clones take roughly a tenth. There are 15 residues in the CDR3. Deletions cut 3 bases from V and 6 bases from J, with 12 bases between. Study findings and constraints: After each seasonal influenza vaccination, few new T cells are recruited, the authors suggested.

The sample here was PBMCs from blood, taken approximately 5 days after vaccination. The clonotype was recovered from a man over 45 who received an inactivated influenza vaccine. The chain couples TRBV12-3 or TRBV12-4 to TRBJ1-6; maybe TRBD1 (5 bases). Here the CDR3 DNA reads TGTGCCAGCAGTTTCCAGGGACTGCCTAATTCACCCCTCCACTTT. Encoded protein: CASSFQGLPNSPLHF.